These 15 T cell receptor beta chains were sequenced from one sample in a study of blood T cell repertoires in COVID-19. Clones were read by immunoSEQ multiplex PCR, and TCRdb kept only the in-frame ones, dropping some. The repertoire holds approximately 70,000 clones, with about 70% as singletons. Sequencing was done on a sample of peripheral blood. The receptors were sampled from a woman aged 65 to 85 with acute or convalescent COVID-19.

J is TRBJ1-1 and V is TRBV30; a weak D match, TRBD1 (5 bases). This CDR3 is 12 amino acids long. V lost 7 bases and J lost 5, with 14 bases in between. Germline V gene lookup returns CDR1 GTSNPN and CDR2 SVGIG (reference sequence). For the CDR3, the DNA is TGTGCCTCAAGGAGGGGTCGGACTGAAGCTTTCTTT. Translation: CASRRGRTEAFF.

This chain connects TRBV28 to TRBJ1-1; 9 nucleotides line up with TRBD1. Germline V gene sequence: CDR1 MDHEN, CDR2 SYDVKM. V lost 0 bases and J lost 5; bases outside the gene matches: 7. This CDR3 has 16 residues. In DNA form, the CDR3 reads TGTGCCAGCAGTTTATGGGGGGGACAGGGATTTACTGAAGCTTTCTTT. It translates to CASSLWGGQGFTEAFF.

This clone was counted only a few times. The chain carries TRBV4-1 and TRBJ2-7; 7 nucleotides agree with TRBD1. Germline V gene data show CDR1 as MGHRA and CDR2 as YSYEKL. The CDR3 contains 16 residues. The V segment lost 4 bases and the J segment 2 bases; nucleotides outside the gene matches: 11. CDR3 residues: CASSLHSGQVTYEQYF. Here the CDR3 DNA reads TGCGCCAGCAGCCTTCACTCTGGACAGGTAACCTACGAGCAGTACTTC.

This clone has just a few counts. The CDR3 nucleotides read TGTGCCAGCACCTCCTTGAGCGGGAGGGCCCTCTACAATGAGCAGTTCTTC. Translated: CASTSLSGRALYNEQFF. The V call is TRBV11-2, the J call TRBJ2-1; 10 nucleotides align to TRBD2. This CDR3 has 17 residues. V dropped 7 bases and J dropped 3; count of bases not matched to a gene: 12. Per germline, CDR1 SGHAT and CDR2 FQNNGV.

This clone was observed a single time. J is TRBJ2-2 and V is TRBV19; D is perhaps TRBD2 (6 bases). Germline CDR1 and CDR2: LNHDA and SQIVND (reference sequence). This CDR3 has 13 amino acids. The V and J ends lost 2 bases and 5 bases respectively, with 6 bases between them. The CDR3 DNA reads as TGTGCCAGTAGTATACGGGGGACCGGGGAGCTGTTTTTT. It encodes CASSIRGTGELFF.

This clone was counted a single time. V gene TRBV3-1 (or the pseudogene TRBV3-2) combines with J gene TRBJ1-2, with unresolved D. The V and J ends lost 1 base and 4 bases respectively, with 10 bases between them. The germline V gene has CDR1 LGHDT and CDR2 YNNKEL (reference sequence). There are 14 residues in the CDR3. CDR3 protein: CASSQVQAGYGYTF. In nucleotides, the CDR3 is TGTGCCAGCAGCCAAGTCCAGGCGGGCTATGGCTACACCTTC.

There are a few counts of this clone. J is TRBJ2-7 and V is TRBV5-1; the match to TRBD1 covers 8 bases. Unmatched junction bases numbered 15, after V lost 4 bases and J lost 3 bases. There are 17 residues in the CDR3. In germline, CDR1 is SGHRS, CDR2 YFSETQ. CDR3 residues: CASSLSPWTGTSYEQYF. CDR3 sequence (DNA): TGCGCCAGCAGCCTATCCCCCTGGACAGGGACGAGCTACGAGCAGTACTTC. Full variable domain (rest looked up from reference TRBV5-1 and TRBJ2-7): KAGVTQTPRYLIKTRGQQVTLSCSPISGHRSVSWYQQTPGQGLQFLFEYFSETQRNKGNFPGRFSGRQFSNSRSEMNVSTLELGDSALYLCASSLSPWTGTSYEQYFGPGTRLTVT.

The chain uses TRBV7-9 and TRBJ1-2; 10 bases are shared with TRBD1. The length of the CDR3 is 14 residues. Trimming removed 5 bases from V and 6 bases from J; junction bases left unmatched: 6. Germline V gene sequence: CDR1 SEHNR, CDR2 FQNEAQ (reference sequence). The CDR3 sequence: CASSDRGLGNGYTF. The CDR3 region has the DNA TGTGCCAGCAGCGACAGGGGGCTAGGAAATGGCTACACCTTC.

The chain is built from TRBV19 and TRBJ2-3, with 9 positions matching TRBD2. J was trimmed by 2 bases and V by 6 bases; bases with no gene match: 6. In germline, CDR1 is LNHDA, CDR2 SQIVND (reference sequence). This CDR3 contains 15 residues. The CDR3 sequence: CASSRTSAYTDTQYF. The CDR3 DNA sequence: TGTGCCAGTAGCAGGACTAGCGCCTACACAGATACGCAGTATTTT.

The V and J genes are TRBV4-3 and TRBJ1-1; 8 bases align to TRBD1. The germline V gene has CDR1 LGHNA and CDR2 YSLEER. The V and J ends lost 0 bases and 10 bases, in that order; junction bases with no gene match: 7. The CDR3 length is 14 residues. For the CDR3, the DNA is TGCGCCAGCAGCCAAGATAGTCAGGGGGCGGGAGCTTTCTTT. This translates into CASSQDSQGAGAFF.

The chain uses TRBV2 and TRBJ1-1; a weak D match, TRBD1 (5 bases). Germline-derived CDR1 and CDR2 are SNHLY and FYNNEI. The CDR3 is 15 amino acids. Trimming cost V 2 bases and J 0 bases, with 10 bases left between them. CDR3 bases: TGTGCCAGCAGTGAAATCGGGGGAATGAACACTGAAGCTTTCTTT. Its translation is CASSEIGGMNTEAFF.

This chain connects TRBV2 to TRBJ1-5; 8 bases are shared with TRBD1. Germline CDR1 reads SNHLY; CDR2 reads FYNNEI. The CDR3 has 13 amino acids. V lost 6 bases and J lost 7; bases outside the gene matches: 5. CDR3 bases: TGTGCCAGCAGGCAGGGGGCACGGCAGCCCCAGCATTTT. This translates into CASRQGARQPQHF.

The V call is TRBV5-1, the J call TRBJ2-3, with no clear D. The CDR3 runs to 15 residues. CDR1 and CDR2 (germline): SGHRS, YFSETQ. V was pared by 4 bases and J by 0 bases, with 12 bases between. The DNA of the CDR3 is TGCGCCAGCAGCCTATTACCAGCGAGCACAGATACGCAGTATTTT. Amino acid sequence: CASSLLPASTDTQYF. Filled out from reference TRBV5-1 and TRBJ2-3, the complete variable domain reads KAGVTQTPRYLIKTRGQQVTLSCSPISGHRSVSWYQQTPGQGLQFLFEYFSETQRNKGNFPGRFSGRQFSNSRSEMNVSTLELGDSALYLCASSLLPASTDTQYFGPGTRLTVL.

The chain carries TRBV30 and TRBJ2-3; possibly TRBD2 for D (6 bases). The V end was cut by 5 bases, the J end by 0 bases, with 15 bases between. CDR3 length: 15 amino acids. Germline CDR1 is GTSNPN and CDR2 is SVGIG (reference sequence). CDR3 sequence reads: CAWDEAGISTDTQYF. CDR3 nucleotides: TGTGCCTGGGACGAGGCGGGAATAAGCACAGATACGCAGTATTTT.

V usage is TRBV6-2 or TRBV6-3 and J usage is TRBJ2-1; TRBD1 agrees at 10 bases. V dropped 4 bases and J dropped 7; count of bases not matched to a gene: 7. This CDR3 spans 15 amino acids. Germline V gene data show CDR1 as MNHEY and CDR2 as SVGEGT. CDR3 DNA: TGTGCCAGCAGTTCGTCAGACAGGGGGCGTAATGAGCAGTTCTTC. This sequence encodes CASSSSDRGRNEQFF.